This T cell receptor (beta chain) was captured in a study of T cell repertoires in aging, cancer and after chemotherapy. Broader study findings: Age-matched healthy donors had significantly more diverse, less clonal blood TCR repertoires than untreated cancer patients. In cancer patients, declining TCR diversity with age involved lost richness and lost evenness.

This clonotype turned up a few times. Its antigen is still unknown. Peripheral blood genomic DNA, not sorted cells or RNA, was the template. Multiplex touch-down PCR with TRB-A/B primers amplified rearranged V-D-J TRB sequences. TCRdb reprocessed the multiplex PCR reads with MiXCR, giving one entry per CDR3 protein. The data hold around 9,200 distinct CDR3 sequences, with approximately 31% observed a single time. The CDR3 length is 14 residues. V lost 7 bases and J lost 2, with 14 bases in between. Germline CDR1 is MNHEY and CDR2 is SVGEGT. The sample comprised blood. This TCR came from a human donor in good health. The donor label of this sample is uncertain. The V call is TRBV6-2 or TRBV6-3, the J call TRBJ2-5; perhaps TRBD2 as D (6 bases). The CDR3 here is CASKRGGAQETQYF. DNA of the CDR3: TGTGCCAGCAAACGAGGAGGGGCGCAAGAGACCCAGTACTTC.